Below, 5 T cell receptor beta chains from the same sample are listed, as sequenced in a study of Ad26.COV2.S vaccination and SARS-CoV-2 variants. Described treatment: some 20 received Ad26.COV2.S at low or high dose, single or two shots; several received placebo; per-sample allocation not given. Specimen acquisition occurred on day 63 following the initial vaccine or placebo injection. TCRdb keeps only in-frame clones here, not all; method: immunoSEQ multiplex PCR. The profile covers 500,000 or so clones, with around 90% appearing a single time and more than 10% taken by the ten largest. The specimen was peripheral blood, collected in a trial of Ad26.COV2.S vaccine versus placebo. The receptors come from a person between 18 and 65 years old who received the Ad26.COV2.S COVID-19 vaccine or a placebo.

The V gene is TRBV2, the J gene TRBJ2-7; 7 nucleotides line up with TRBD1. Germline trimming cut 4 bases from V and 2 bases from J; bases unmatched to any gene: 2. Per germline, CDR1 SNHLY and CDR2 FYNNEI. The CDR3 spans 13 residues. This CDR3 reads CASSGQGAYEQYF. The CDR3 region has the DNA TGTGCCAGCAGTGGACAGGGCGCCTACGAGCAGTACTTC.

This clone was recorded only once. The DNA for the CDR3 is TGTGCCAGCAGTAGCGGGACGTTCAATGAGCAGTTCTTC. It codes for CASSSGTFNEQFF. The chain is built from TRBV6-5 and TRBJ2-1; 7 positions agree with TRBD2. The V segment lost 5 bases and the J segment 6 bases; nucleotides outside the gene matches: 4. CDR1 is MNHEY, CDR2 SVGAGI, per germline. This CDR3 spans 13 amino acids.

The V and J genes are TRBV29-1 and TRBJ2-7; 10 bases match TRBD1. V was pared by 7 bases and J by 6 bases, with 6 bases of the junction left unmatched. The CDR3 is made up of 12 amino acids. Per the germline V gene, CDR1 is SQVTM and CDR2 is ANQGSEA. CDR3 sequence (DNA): TGCAGCGGGGGGACAGGGGAGGGCGAGCAGTACTTC. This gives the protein CSGGTGEGEQYF.

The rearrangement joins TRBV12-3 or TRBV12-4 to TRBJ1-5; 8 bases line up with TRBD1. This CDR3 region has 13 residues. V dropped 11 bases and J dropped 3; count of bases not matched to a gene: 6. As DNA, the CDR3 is TGTGCCGGACGGACAGGGCCCAATCAGCCCCAGCATTTT. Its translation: CAGRTGPNQPQHF.

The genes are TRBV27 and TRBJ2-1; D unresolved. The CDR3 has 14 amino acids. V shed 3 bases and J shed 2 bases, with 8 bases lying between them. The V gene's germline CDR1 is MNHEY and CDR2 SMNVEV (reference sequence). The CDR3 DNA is TGTGCCAGCAGTTTTGTCCCCCCCTACAATGAGCAGTTCTTC. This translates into CASSFVPPYNEQFF.